Each of the 27 T cell receptor beta chains below was sequenced from the same sample in a study of Graves' ophthalmopathy and Graves' hyperthyroidism. Using RNA transcripts, the TCR beta CDR3 regions were amplified. HTBI primers were used in a first-round RT-PCR, which preceded a second-round multiplex PCR. TCRdb processed the multiplex PCR reads anew with MiXCR; each CDR3 protein has one entry. Altogether some 410,000 distinct CDR3 sequences are present, about 21% being singletons, with the ten largest covering 2.5% to 3.5%. Specimen: peripheral blood. The receptors derive from a woman aged 18 to 35 with stable Graves' hyperthyroidism.

This clonotype appeared a few times. V usage is TRBV7-8 and J usage is TRBJ2-2; no definite D call. The CDR3 is 13 amino acids. The V end was cut by 5 bases, the J end by 4 bases, with 8 bases between. CDR1 and CDR2 from the germline V gene are SGHVS and FQNEAQ. CDR3 DNA sequence: TGTGCCAGCAGCCCAGGACCCACCGGGGAGCTGTTTTTT. It yields the protein CASSPGPTGELFF.

This clonotype has a count of ten or more. This sequence joins TRBV6-1 and TRBJ2-2, with 8 bases that match TRBD2. The CDR3 has 16 residues. CDR1 is MNHNS and CDR2 is SASEGT in the germline V gene. After removal of 1 base from V and 7 bases from J, the junction contained 8 bases not matched to a gene. In DNA form, the CDR3 reads TGTGCCAGCAGTGAAGACCAGCGGGAGTATATCGGGGAGCTGTTTTTT. Protein sequence: CASSEDQREYIGELFF.

This clonotype was counted many times. V and J are TRBV10-3 and TRBJ1-2, with no clear D. V dropped 7 bases and J dropped 7 bases, with 13 bases sitting between them. This CDR3 comprises 12 residues. Germline-derived CDR1 and CDR2 are ENHRY and SYGVKD. CDR3 sequence (DNA): TGTGCCATCACCTCGGGAGGGATTGGCTACACCTTC. This sequence encodes CAITSGGIGYTF.

This clonotype was recorded a few times. J is TRBJ2-7 and V is TRBV12-3 or TRBV12-4, with D possibly being TRBD1 or TRBD2 (5 bases each). V dropped 5 bases and J dropped 5 bases, with 22 bases sitting between them. There are 16 residues in the CDR3. CDR3 DNA sequence: TGTGCCAGCAGTCTCCCCCGGGGCAGGGCTGGTAACGAGCAGTACTTC. Translating gives CASSLPRGRAGNEQYF.

This clonotype has only a few counts. V is TRBV12-3 or TRBV12-4 and J is TRBJ1-2, with unresolved D. The CDR3 has 13 residues. V dropped 4 bases and J dropped 4 bases, with 10 bases sitting between them. As DNA, the CDR3 is TGTGCCAGCAGTTGGCGAGGTTCCTATGGCTACACCTTC. This codes for CASSWRGSYGYTF.

This clonotype has just a few counts. The gene calls are TRBV24-1 and TRBJ2-7, with a tentative D call TRBD1 (6 bases). This CDR3 comprises 13 residues. V dropped 6 bases and J dropped 5 bases, with 13 bases sitting between them. Looked up from germline, CDR1 is KGHDR and CDR2 is SFDVKD. The CDR3, as DNA: TGTGCCACCAGTAGGTCCAGGGGCCACGAGCAGTACTTC. Translating it yields CATSRSRGHEQYF.

This clonotype was detected ten times or more. The chain combines TRBV5-1 with TRBJ2-5, with D tentatively TRBD1 or TRBD2 (5 bases each). This CDR3 spans 15 amino acids. Trimming left V 3 bases short and J 6 bases short, with 18 bases between. Germline V gives CDR1 SGHRS, CDR2 YFSETQ. The CDR3 DNA sequence: TGCGCCAGCAGCTCCAGGGCGGGTATAGAGAAGACCCAGTACTTC. Translating it yields CASSSRAGIEKTQYF.

This chain links TRBV6-2 or TRBV6-3 with TRBJ1-2, with a weak D call TRBD1 (5 bases). V was shortened by 0 bases and J by 4 bases, with 6 bases between the two germline ends. CDR1 is MNHEY, CDR2 SVGEGT, per germline. The CDR3 consists of 13 residues. CDR3 residues: CASSYSQGYGYTF. CDR3 DNA sequence: TGTGCCAGCAGTTACTCCCAGGGCTATGGCTACACCTTC.

This clonotype was recorded at least ten times. This chain uses TRBV27 with TRBJ1-5; no reliable D call. CDR1 and CDR2 from the germline V gene are MNHEY and SMNVEV (reference sequence). V was clipped by 5 bases and J by 8 bases, with 13 bases between them. The CDR3 is 13 amino acids. This CDR3 is CASSPRAIKPQHF. Written as DNA, the CDR3 is TGTGCCAGCAGTCCAAGGGCGATCAAGCCCCAGCATTTT.

Many counts were recorded for this clonotype. The rearrangement joins TRBV4-1 to TRBJ2-5, with 9 bases fitting TRBD2. The CDR3 contains 18 residues. Germline loops: CDR1 MGHRA, CDR2 YSYEKL. The ends lost 1 base at V and 1 base at J; junction bases unmatched: 10. The CDR3 sequence: CASSQALAGLWSQETQYF. CDR3 sequence (DNA): TGCGCCAGCAGCCAAGCACTAGCGGGCTTATGGAGCCAAGAGACCCAGTACTTC.

A few counts support this clonotype. V gene TRBV6-1 combines with J gene TRBJ1-1; TRBD1 might be the D (5 bases). The CDR3 loop spans 13 amino acids. The germline V gene encodes CDR1 MNHNS and CDR2 SASEGT. V lost 2 bases, J lost 3 bases, and 7 bases lay in between. The CDR3, as DNA: TGTGCCAGCAGTGAACAGGGCCACACTGAAGCTTTCTTT. Protein: CASSEQGHTEAFF.

This clonotype was counted a few times. The rearrangement links TRBV19 to TRBJ2-2; the D is unclear. The CDR3 is made up of 14 amino acids. V dropped 9 bases and J dropped 1 base, with 12 bases sitting between them. CDR1 and CDR2 from the germline V gene are LNHDA and SQIVND (reference sequence). The CDR3 nucleotides are TGTGCCAGCTCAGAGACGGTGAACACCGGGGAGCTGTTTTTT. This sequence encodes CASSETVNTGELFF.

This clonotype was observed at least ten times. V gene TRBV2 combines with J gene TRBJ1-1, with 12 bases fitting TRBD1. The CDR3 has 15 residues. The germline V gene encodes CDR1 SNHLY and CDR2 FYNNEI. CDR3 sequence reads: CAIRGQGARNTEAFF. CDR3 DNA sequence: TGTGCTATCAGGGGACAGGGGGCAAGGAACACTGAAGCTTTCTTT.

This clonotype came up many times. The chain links TRBV9 to TRBJ2-7; 8 bases align to TRBD1. V was clipped by 4 bases and J by 6 bases; unmatched bases: 6. The CDR3 runs 13 residues. CDR1 SGDLS and CDR2 YYNGEE come from the germline V gene. CDR3: CASSLGQAREQYF. CDR3 sequence (DNA): TGTGCCAGCAGCTTGGGACAGGCCCGCGAGCAGTACTTC.

This clonotype occurred many times. The chain's CDR3 is CATSDWDVGQETQYF. The CDR3 nucleotides read TGTGCCACCAGTGATTGGGACGTCGGCCAAGAGACCCAGTACTTC. This chain connects TRBV24-1 to TRBJ2-5; tentatively, D is TRBD1 or TRBD2 (5 bases each). CDR1 and CDR2 (germline): KGHDR, SFDVKD. The CDR3 loop spans 15 amino acids. Trimming stripped 2 bases from V and 1 base from J, with 10 bases between.

This clonotype was seen ten or more times. This sequence joins TRBV12-3 or TRBV12-4 and TRBJ2-4, with D maybe TRBD2 (5 bases). Trimming cost V 5 bases and J 0 bases, with 8 bases left between them. The CDR3 sequence is 14 residues long. CDR3: CASSNGLAKNIQYF. The CDR3 DNA follows: TGTGCCAGCAGTAACGGACTAGCCAAAAACATTCAGTACTTC.

This clonotype was observed many times. The V and J genes are TRBV6-1 and TRBJ1-6; D perhaps matches TRBD1 (6 bases). The germline V gene has CDR1 MNHNS and CDR2 SASEGT. This CDR3 has 14 residues. Between the trimmed V and J ends, which lost 5 bases and 5 bases, there was a span of 10 bases. CDR3 residues: CASSRQENNSPLHF. The CDR3 DNA sequence: TGTGCCAGCAGTCGACAGGAGAATAATTCACCCCTCCACTTT.

This clonotype turned up a few times. The chain is built from TRBV5-1 and TRBJ1-6; possible D gene TRBD1, 5 bases. The V end was cut by 2 bases, the J end by 1 base, with 10 bases between. Germline lookup yields CDR1 SGHRS and CDR2 YFSETQ. The CDR3 loop spans 16 amino acids. The CDR3 reads CASSFRVGSYNSPLHF. DNA of the CDR3: TGCGCCAGCAGCTTCAGGGTCGGGTCCTATAATTCACCCCTCCACTTT.

This clonotype was seen ten or more times. For the CDR3, the DNA is TGTGCCAGCAGTGATCATAAGGGCAATCAGCCCCAGCATTTT. It encodes CASSDHKGNQPQHF. This chain links TRBV2 with TRBJ1-5; D is undetermined. The CDR3 length is 14 residues. Germline V lookup: CDR1 SNHLY, CDR2 FYNNEI. Trimming left V 3 bases short and J 2 bases short, with 8 bases between.

The chain links TRBV28 to TRBJ1-2, with D unclear. The V end lost 3 bases, the J end lost 8 bases, and 10 bases lay between the germline ends. CDR1 is MDHEN, CDR2 SYDVKM, per germline. The CDR3 totals 12 residues. The CDR3 protein is CASSLRYDGYTF. The CDR3 bases are TGTGCCAGCAGTTTGAGATATGACGGCTACACCTTC.

This clonotype occurred many times. The chain is built from TRBV20-1 and TRBJ1-3; no reliable D call. This CDR3 comprises 14 residues. Germline CDR1 is DFQATT and CDR2 is SNEGSKA (reference sequence). V was pared by 4 bases and J by 0 bases, with 10 bases between. The CDR3, as DNA: TGCAGTGCTATTGTAGACTTCTCTGGAAACACCATATATTTT. Translation: CSAIVDFSGNTIYF.

This chain joins TRBV20-1 and TRBJ2-2; 13 bases are a match to TRBD2. In germline, CDR1 is DFQATT, CDR2 SNEGSKA (reference sequence). This CDR3 is built from 16 residues. The CDR3 DNA follows: TGCAGCTGGACTAGCGGGAGATCAGGCGGTACCGGGGAGCTGTTTTTT. The encoded protein is CSWTSGRSGGTGELFF.

The CDR3 DNA reads as TGTGCCATCAGTGAGTCCGACCTTAGGAGGCAGCCCCAGCATTTT. The encoded protein is CAISESDLRRQPQHF. V is TRBV10-3 and J is TRBJ1-5; D not certain. Germline V gene lookup returns CDR1 ENHRY and CDR2 SYGVKD. With 0 bases removed from V and 7 bases from J, the gap between germline ends came to 13 bases. The CDR3 consists of 15 residues.

The chain joins TRBV5-8 to TRBJ2-3; no firm D call. Trimming cost V 2 bases and J 1 base, with 8 bases left between them. Germline V gene data show CDR1 as SGHTS and CDR2 as YDEGEE. The CDR3 spans 14 residues. CDR3 sequence: CASSFAGGTDTQYF. Written as DNA, the CDR3 is TGTGCCAGCAGCTTTGCAGGAGGCACAGATACGCAGTATTTT. Supplemented by reference TRBV5-8 and TRBJ2-3, the full variable domain reads EAGVTQSPTHLIKTRGQQATLRCSPISGHTSVYWYQQALGLGLQFLLWYDEGEERNRGNFPPRFSGRQFPNYSSELNVNALELEDSALYLCASSFAGGTDTQYFGPGTRLTVL.

This clonotype was detected many times. The gene calls are TRBV6-1 and TRBJ2-5, with TRBD1 matching 8 bases. The CDR3 is 16 amino acids. Per the germline V gene, CDR1 is MNHNS and CDR2 is SASEGT. The trim removed 0 bases at V and 2 bases at J, leaving 5 bases unmatched. The CDR3 nucleotides are TGTGCCAGCAGTGAAGCAACCGGGACAGGACAAGAGACCCAGTACTTC. Its protein product is CASSEATGTGQETQYF.

This clonotype was found many times. The V call is TRBV28, the J call TRBJ2-5; 7 nucleotides agree with TRBD1. The V gene's germline CDR1 is MDHEN and CDR2 SYDVKM. Unmatched junction bases numbered 11, after V lost 6 bases and J lost 4 bases. The CDR3 is 15 amino acids. The CDR3 region is CASRTGVARGETQYF. CDR3 sequence (DNA): TGTGCCAGCAGAACAGGGGTTGCGAGGGGAGAGACCCAGTACTTC. Drawing the rest from reference TRBV28 and TRBJ2-5, the complete variable domain is DVKVTQSSRYLVKRTGEKVFLECVQDMDHENMFWYRQDPGLGLRLIYFSYDVKMKEKGDIPEGYSVSREKKERFSLILESASTNQTSMYLCASRTGVARGETQYFGPGTRLLVL.

This clonotype occurred a few times. The chain recombines TRBV20-1 with TRBJ1-2; D call uncertain. Looked up from germline, CDR1 is DFQATT and CDR2 is SNEGSKA (reference sequence). The CDR3 length is 11 residues. The CDR3 coding sequence is TGCAGCGTTTTCGTCCGGGCGGGCTACACCTTC. It is translated as CSVFVRAGYTF.